This T cell receptor (beta chain) came from a study of blood T cell repertoires in COVID-19 (TCRdb year 2020). As for the study more broadly: Samples covering the acute and convalescent phases of COVID-19 were provided by collaborators in the United States, Italy and Spain. The material from the prospective study consisted of cDNA or gDNA derived from T cells, B-cell-depleted T cells, or PBMCs. The dataset comprised deeply sampled blood TCRbeta repertoires from subjects exposed to, actively infected with, or recovered from COVID-19. A freely available public database, intended as a resource for researchers studying the immune response to SARS-CoV-2, is where the repertoires were released. The samples were drawn from the first 160 participants of the ongoing ImmuneRACE study and from over 950 subjects provided by 6 global collaborators. The sample metadata nearly always contained a de-identified subject ID, COVID-19 status, age in years and sex. Where available, HLA class I and class II types were obtained from metadata supplied by the sample provider rather than from assay-based typing.

This clone was observed once. The antigen this receptor binds is unknown. Qualities for individual bases were not recorded, and no much larger clone is one base off. V is pruned by 10 bases and J by 3 bases, leaving 6 bases of the junction without a gene match. The CDR3 has 13 amino acids, counting the end cysteine and phenylalanine. The sequence is cut down to CDR3 DNA, 39 bases in frame from base 1. The germline V gene specifies MNHEY as CDR1 and SVGAGI as CDR2. One collaborating source in Seattle enrolled patients during active infection and followed them longitudinally through the course of disease. Whole blood was collected in K2EDTA tubes by collaborating institutions according to the institutions' own protocols. For TCRbeta analysis, collaborators shipped samples as frozen whole blood, isolated PBMCs, or DNA extracted from either of those sample types. TCRbeta CDR3 regions were amplified from genomic DNA using the immunoSEQ Assay, a bias-controlled multiplex PCR. The original methods were these. Within the assay, amplification of reference gene primers was used to estimate how many nucleated cells each sample contained. To quantify the absolute abundance of each unique TCRbeta CDR3 rearrangement, sequence reads were collapsed and filtered. For each sample, productive Simpson clonality was calculated as the square root of Simpson's diversity index over productive rearrangements. TCRdb retrieved this table from immuneACCESS and kept in-frame rearrangements only. Not all clones are present; in checked studies, unresolved V genes account for under half, and no reason is known for the remainder. That table supplies the V and J calls and clone size; D and trimming were determined from the DNA. A total of under 200,000 clones appear in this sample, 70% to 90% of them only once. The top ten constitute 9.5% to 12% of the sample.

Overall study results and their limits: The amount of clinical and demographic metadata varied by source and participant and was provided uncurated.

The source material was peripheral blood. This TCR came from an older woman with COVID-19, enrolled during active disease. This sequence uses TRBV6-5 and TRBJ1-1; 9 bases in the middle match TRBD1. The CDR3 protein is CAISQGAYTEAFF. The nucleotide sequence reads TGTGCCATTTCACAGGGGGCGTACACTGAAGCTTTCTTT.